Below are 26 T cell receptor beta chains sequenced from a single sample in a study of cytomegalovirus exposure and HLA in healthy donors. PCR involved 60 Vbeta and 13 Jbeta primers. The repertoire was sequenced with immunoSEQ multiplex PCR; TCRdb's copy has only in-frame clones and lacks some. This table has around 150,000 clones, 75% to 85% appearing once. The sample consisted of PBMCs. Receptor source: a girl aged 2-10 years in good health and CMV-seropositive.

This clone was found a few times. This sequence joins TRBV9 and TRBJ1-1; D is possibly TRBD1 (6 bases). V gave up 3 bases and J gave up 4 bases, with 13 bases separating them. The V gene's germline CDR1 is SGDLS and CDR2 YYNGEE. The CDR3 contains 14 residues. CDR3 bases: TGTGCCAGCAGCGCGGGGGGCGGGAGCACTGAAGCTTTCTTT. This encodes CASSAGGGSTEAFF.

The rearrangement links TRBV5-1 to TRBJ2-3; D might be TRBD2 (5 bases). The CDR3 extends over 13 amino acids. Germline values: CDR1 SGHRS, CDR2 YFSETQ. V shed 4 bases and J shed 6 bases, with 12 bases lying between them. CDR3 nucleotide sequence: TGCGCCAGCAGCACCTCGGACTGGGATACGCAGTATTTT. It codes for CASSTSDWDTQYF.

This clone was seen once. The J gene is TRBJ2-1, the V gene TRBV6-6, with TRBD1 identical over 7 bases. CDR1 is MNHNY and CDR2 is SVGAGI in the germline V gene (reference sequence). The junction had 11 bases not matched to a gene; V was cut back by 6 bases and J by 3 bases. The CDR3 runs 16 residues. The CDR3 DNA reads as TGTGCCAGCAGGGATACGACAGGGAGCGGCTACAATGAGCAGTTCTTC. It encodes CASRDTTGSGYNEQFF.

CDR3 amino acids: CATLSGTSGSHQETQYF. DNA for the CDR3: TGTGCCACCCTTTCCGGGACTAGCGGATCTCACCAAGAGACCCAGTACTTC. The chain uses TRBV15 and TRBJ2-5, with 11 bases lining up with TRBD2. Germline loops: CDR1 LNHNV, CDR2 YYDKDF (reference sequence). This CDR3 spans 17 amino acids. With V trimmed by 8 bases and J by 0 bases, 11 bases remained unmatched.

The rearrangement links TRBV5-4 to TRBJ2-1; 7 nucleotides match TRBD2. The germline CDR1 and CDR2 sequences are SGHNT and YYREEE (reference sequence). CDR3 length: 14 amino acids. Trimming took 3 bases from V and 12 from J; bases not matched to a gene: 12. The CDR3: CASSSTSEQIRQFF. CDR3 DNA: TGTGCCAGCAGCTCTACTAGCGAACAAATTCGGCAGTTCTTC.

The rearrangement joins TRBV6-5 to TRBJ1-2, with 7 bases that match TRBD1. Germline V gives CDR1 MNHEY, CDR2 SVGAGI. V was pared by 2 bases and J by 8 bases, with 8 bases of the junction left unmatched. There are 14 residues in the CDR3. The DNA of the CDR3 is TGTGCCAGCAGTTACCGGAGGGGGCCAGGGGGCTACACCTTC. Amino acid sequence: CASSYRRGPGGYTF.

The CDR3, as DNA: TGTGCCAGCAGCTGGGACAGGGTGACTTATGGCTACACCTTC. Its protein is CASSWDRVTYGYTF. V usage is TRBV5-5 and J usage is TRBJ1-2, with 9 positions matching TRBD1. With V trimmed by 3 bases and J by 5 bases, 5 bases remained unmatched. The germline gives CDR1 SGHKS, CDR2 YYEKEE (reference sequence). The length of the CDR3 is 14 residues.

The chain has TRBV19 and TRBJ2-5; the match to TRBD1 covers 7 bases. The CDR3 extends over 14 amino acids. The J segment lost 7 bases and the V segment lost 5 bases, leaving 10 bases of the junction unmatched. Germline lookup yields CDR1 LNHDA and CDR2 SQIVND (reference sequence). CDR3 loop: CASSPGQPLGTQYF. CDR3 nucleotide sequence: TGTGCCAGTAGTCCGGGACAGCCCTTGGGGACCCAGTACTTC.

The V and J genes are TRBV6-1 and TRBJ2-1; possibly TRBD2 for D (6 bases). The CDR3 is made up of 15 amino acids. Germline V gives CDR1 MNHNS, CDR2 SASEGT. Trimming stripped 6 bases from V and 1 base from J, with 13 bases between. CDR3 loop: CASRFQGGSYNEQFF. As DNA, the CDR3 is TGTGCCAGCAGATTCCAGGGAGGATCCTACAATGAGCAGTTCTTC.

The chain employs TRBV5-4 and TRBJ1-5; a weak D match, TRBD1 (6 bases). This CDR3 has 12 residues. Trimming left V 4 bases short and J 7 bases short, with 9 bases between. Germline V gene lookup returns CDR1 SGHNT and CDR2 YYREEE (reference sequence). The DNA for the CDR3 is TGTGCCAGCAGCGTGCAGGGGCAGCCCCAGCATTTT. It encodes CASSVQGQPQHF.

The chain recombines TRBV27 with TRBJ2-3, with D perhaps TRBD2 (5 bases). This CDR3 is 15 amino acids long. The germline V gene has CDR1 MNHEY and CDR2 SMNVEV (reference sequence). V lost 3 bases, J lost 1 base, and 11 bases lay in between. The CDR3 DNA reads TGTGCCAGCAGTTTCAGACGGACTGGCACAGATACGCAGTATTTT. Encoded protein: CASSFRRTGTDTQYF.

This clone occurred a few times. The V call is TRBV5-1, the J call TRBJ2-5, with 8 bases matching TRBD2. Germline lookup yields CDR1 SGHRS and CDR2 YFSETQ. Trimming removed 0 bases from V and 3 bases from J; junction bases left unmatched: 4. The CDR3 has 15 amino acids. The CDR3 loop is CASSLGTSSEETQYF. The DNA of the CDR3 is TGCGCCAGCAGCTTGGGGACTAGCTCCGAAGAGACCCAGTACTTC.

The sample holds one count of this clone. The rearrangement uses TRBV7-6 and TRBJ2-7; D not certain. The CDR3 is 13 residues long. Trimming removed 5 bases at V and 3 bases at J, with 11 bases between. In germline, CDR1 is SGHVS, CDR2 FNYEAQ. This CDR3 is CASSARAHYEQYF. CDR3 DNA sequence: TGTGCCAGCAGCGCCCGCGCCCACTACGAGCAGTACTTC.

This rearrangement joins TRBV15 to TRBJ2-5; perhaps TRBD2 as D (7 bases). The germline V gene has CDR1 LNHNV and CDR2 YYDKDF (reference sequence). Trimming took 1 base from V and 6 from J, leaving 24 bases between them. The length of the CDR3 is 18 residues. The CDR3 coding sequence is TGTGCCACCAGCAGAGGTCCCCTAGGAGGGAGGGGGTTTAAGACCCAGTACTTC. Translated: CATSRGPLGGRGFKTQYF.

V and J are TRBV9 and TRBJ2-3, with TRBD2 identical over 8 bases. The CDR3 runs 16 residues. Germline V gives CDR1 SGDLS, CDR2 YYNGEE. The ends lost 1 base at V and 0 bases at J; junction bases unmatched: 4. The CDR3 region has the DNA TGTGCCAGCAGCGTAACCCTAGCGGGTAGCACAGATACGCAGTATTTT. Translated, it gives CASSVTLAGSTDTQYF.

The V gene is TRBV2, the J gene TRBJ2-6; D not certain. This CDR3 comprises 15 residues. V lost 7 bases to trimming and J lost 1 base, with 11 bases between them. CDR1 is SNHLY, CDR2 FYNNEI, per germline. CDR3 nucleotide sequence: TGTGCCAGCAATTGGCAGGTGTCTGGGGCCAACGTCCTGACTTTC. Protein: CASNWQVSGANVLTF.

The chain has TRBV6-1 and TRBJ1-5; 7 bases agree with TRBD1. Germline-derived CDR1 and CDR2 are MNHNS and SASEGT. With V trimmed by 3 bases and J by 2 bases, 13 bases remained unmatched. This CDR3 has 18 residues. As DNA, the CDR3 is TGTGCCAGCAGTGACCCGGTAGACAGGGAGGTTCGCAATCAGCCCCAGCATTTT. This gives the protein CASSDPVDREVRNQPQHF.

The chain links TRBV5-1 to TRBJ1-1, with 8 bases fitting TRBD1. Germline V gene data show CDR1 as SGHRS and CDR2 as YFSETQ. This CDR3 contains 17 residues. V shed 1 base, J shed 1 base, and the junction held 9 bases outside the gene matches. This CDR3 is CASSLYRQGWSNTEAFF. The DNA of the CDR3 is TGCGCCAGCAGCTTGTACCGACAGGGGTGGTCGAACACTGAAGCTTTCTTT. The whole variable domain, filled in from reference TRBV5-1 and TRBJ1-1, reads KAGVTQTPRYLIKTRGQQVTLSCSPISGHRSVSWYQQTPGQGLQFLFEYFSETQRNKGNFPGRFSGRQFSNSRSEMNVSTLELGDSALYLCASSLYRQGWSNTEAFFGQGTRLTVV.

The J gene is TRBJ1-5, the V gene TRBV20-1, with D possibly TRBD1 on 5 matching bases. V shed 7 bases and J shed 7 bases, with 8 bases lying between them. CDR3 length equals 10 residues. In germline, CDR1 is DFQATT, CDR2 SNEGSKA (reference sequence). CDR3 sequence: CSGGVQPQHF. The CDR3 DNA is TGCAGTGGGGGGGTCCAGCCCCAGCATTTT.

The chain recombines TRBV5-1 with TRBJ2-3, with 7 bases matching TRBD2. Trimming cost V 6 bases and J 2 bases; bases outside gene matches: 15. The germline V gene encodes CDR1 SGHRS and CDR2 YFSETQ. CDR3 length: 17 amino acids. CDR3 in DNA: TGCGCCAGCATATACGTGAGAGGCGGACTAGACACAGATACGCAGTATTTT. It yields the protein CASIYVRGGLDTDTQYF.

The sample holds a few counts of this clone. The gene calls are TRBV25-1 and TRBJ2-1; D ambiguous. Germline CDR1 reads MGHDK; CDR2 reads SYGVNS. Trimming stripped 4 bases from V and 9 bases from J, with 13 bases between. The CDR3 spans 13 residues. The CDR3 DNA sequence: TGTGCCAGCAGTGTGGCTGCTCTTGGTGAGCAGTTCTTC. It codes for CASSVAALGEQFF.

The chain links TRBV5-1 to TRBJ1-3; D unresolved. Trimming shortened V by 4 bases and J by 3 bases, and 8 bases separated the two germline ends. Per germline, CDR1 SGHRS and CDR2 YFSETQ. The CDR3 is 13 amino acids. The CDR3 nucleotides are TGCGCCAGCAGCACTACGATTGGAAACACCATATATTTT. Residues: CASSTTIGNTIYF.

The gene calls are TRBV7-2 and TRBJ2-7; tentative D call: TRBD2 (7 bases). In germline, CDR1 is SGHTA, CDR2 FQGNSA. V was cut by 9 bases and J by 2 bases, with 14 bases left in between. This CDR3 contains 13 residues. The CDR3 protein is CASQQGLTYEQYF. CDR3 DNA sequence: TGTGCCAGTCAACAGGGACTAACCTACGAGCAGTACTTC.

The DNA of the CDR3 is TGTGCCAGCAGTGACAGGGGGCGTATCACTGAAGCTTTCTTT. This codes for CASSDRGRITEAFF. The rearrangement joins TRBV6-1 to TRBJ1-1; 8 bases line up with TRBD1. In germline, CDR1 is MNHNS, CDR2 SASEGT. This CDR3 is 14 amino acids long. The trim removed 3 bases at V and 4 bases at J, leaving 4 bases unmatched.

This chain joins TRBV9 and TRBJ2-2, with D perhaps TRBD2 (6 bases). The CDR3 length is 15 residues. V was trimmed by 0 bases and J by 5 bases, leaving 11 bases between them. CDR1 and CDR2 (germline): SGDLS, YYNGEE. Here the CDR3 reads CASSVALGGTGELFF. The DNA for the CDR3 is TGTGCCAGCAGCGTAGCTCTTGGGGGGACCGGGGAGCTGTTTTTT.

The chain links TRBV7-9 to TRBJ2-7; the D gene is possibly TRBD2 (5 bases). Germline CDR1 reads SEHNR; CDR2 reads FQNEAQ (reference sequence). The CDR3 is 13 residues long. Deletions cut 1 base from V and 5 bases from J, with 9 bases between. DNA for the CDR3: TGTGCCAGCAGCTTAGTTGGAGGAAACGAGCAGTACTTC. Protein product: CASSLVGGNEQYF. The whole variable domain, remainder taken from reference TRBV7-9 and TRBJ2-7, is DTGVSQNPRHKITKRGQNVTFRCDPISEHNRLYWYRQTLGQGPEFLTYFQNEAQLEKSRLLSDRFSAERPKGSFSTLEIQRTEQGDSAMYLCASSLVGGNEQYFGPGTRLTVT.